The text below deals with one TCR beta chain. The data are from a study of blood T cell repertoires in COVID-19. Whole-study context: T cells, B-cell-depleted T cells, or PBMCs supplied cDNA or gDNA.

Recruitment covered 20 to 25 US areas and drew participants whose ages spanned about 18 to 90 years. Clinical history reported by participants formed the basis on which cohorts were assigned. Method: immunoSEQ multiplex PCR; TCRdb's copy keeps in-frame clones and lacks some. Among some 170,000 clones, more than 85% were seen once, and the ten largest hold 0.95% to 1.5%. The V gene's germline CDR1 is SGDLS and CDR2 YYNGEE. With 4 bases clipped from V and 3 bases from J, the junction kept 5 bases outside the gene matches. This CDR3 is 16 amino acids long. The sample was PBMCs or T cells enriched from blood (not recorded which). The chain has TRBV9 and TRBJ2-3; 13 bases agree with TRBD2. The clonotype comes from a human donor with acute COVID-19. The donor label of this sample is uncertain. CDR3 protein: CASSPGTSGATDTQYF. CDR3 DNA: TGTGCCAGCAGCCCCGGGACTAGCGGGGCTACAGATACGCAGTATTTT.